This T cell receptor (beta chain) was captured in a study of regulatory T cells in long-lasting Graves disease. V lost 1 base and J lost 3, with 10 bases in between. Germline V CDR1 and CDR2: MGHRA, YSYEKL. The CDR3 contains 14 residues. Time point given: newly diagnosed GD, antithyroid drugs for less than 3 months. PBMC RNA served as the TCR library source. An endocrinology department in Xi'an, China, recruited the patients. Arm-PCR with iRepertoire HTBI primers amplified the CDR3 regions for these TCR beta libraries. TCRdb re-derived calls from the multiplex PCR reads in MiXCR, one entry per CDR3 protein. Of over 500,000 distinct CDR3 sequences in the sample, around 15% were seen once. This clonotype was observed a handful of times. This sample also belongs to another study, concerning T cells in Graves' hyperthyroidism and ophthalmopathy. That source notes: No ophthalmopathy progression within 18 months constituted stable Graves' hyperthyroidism.

The specimen comprised peripheral blood mononuclear cells (PBMCs), sampled at new diagnosis, from a patient treated with antithyroid drugs. This chain uses TRBV4-1 with TRBJ2-7, with D tentatively TRBD1 (6 bases). This TCR derives from a woman aged 25 to 45 with Graves disease. The CDR3 loop reads CASSQAGQFYEQYF. In DNA form, the CDR3 reads TGCGCCAGCAGCCAAGCCGGACAGTTCTACGAGCAGTACTTC.